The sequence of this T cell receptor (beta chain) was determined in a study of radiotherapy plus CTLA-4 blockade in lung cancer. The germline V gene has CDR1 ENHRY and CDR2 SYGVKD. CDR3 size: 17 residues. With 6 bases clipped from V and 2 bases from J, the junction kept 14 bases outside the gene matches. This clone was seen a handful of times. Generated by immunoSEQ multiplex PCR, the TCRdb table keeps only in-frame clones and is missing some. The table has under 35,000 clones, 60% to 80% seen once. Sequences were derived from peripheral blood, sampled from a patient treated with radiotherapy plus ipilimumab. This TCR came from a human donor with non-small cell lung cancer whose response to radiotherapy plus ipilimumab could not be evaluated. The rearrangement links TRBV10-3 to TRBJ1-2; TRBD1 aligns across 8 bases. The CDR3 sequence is CAISGGVGQGKNYGYTF. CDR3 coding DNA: TGTGCCATCAGCGGTGGGGTTGGACAGGGAAAGAACTATGGCTACACCTTC.